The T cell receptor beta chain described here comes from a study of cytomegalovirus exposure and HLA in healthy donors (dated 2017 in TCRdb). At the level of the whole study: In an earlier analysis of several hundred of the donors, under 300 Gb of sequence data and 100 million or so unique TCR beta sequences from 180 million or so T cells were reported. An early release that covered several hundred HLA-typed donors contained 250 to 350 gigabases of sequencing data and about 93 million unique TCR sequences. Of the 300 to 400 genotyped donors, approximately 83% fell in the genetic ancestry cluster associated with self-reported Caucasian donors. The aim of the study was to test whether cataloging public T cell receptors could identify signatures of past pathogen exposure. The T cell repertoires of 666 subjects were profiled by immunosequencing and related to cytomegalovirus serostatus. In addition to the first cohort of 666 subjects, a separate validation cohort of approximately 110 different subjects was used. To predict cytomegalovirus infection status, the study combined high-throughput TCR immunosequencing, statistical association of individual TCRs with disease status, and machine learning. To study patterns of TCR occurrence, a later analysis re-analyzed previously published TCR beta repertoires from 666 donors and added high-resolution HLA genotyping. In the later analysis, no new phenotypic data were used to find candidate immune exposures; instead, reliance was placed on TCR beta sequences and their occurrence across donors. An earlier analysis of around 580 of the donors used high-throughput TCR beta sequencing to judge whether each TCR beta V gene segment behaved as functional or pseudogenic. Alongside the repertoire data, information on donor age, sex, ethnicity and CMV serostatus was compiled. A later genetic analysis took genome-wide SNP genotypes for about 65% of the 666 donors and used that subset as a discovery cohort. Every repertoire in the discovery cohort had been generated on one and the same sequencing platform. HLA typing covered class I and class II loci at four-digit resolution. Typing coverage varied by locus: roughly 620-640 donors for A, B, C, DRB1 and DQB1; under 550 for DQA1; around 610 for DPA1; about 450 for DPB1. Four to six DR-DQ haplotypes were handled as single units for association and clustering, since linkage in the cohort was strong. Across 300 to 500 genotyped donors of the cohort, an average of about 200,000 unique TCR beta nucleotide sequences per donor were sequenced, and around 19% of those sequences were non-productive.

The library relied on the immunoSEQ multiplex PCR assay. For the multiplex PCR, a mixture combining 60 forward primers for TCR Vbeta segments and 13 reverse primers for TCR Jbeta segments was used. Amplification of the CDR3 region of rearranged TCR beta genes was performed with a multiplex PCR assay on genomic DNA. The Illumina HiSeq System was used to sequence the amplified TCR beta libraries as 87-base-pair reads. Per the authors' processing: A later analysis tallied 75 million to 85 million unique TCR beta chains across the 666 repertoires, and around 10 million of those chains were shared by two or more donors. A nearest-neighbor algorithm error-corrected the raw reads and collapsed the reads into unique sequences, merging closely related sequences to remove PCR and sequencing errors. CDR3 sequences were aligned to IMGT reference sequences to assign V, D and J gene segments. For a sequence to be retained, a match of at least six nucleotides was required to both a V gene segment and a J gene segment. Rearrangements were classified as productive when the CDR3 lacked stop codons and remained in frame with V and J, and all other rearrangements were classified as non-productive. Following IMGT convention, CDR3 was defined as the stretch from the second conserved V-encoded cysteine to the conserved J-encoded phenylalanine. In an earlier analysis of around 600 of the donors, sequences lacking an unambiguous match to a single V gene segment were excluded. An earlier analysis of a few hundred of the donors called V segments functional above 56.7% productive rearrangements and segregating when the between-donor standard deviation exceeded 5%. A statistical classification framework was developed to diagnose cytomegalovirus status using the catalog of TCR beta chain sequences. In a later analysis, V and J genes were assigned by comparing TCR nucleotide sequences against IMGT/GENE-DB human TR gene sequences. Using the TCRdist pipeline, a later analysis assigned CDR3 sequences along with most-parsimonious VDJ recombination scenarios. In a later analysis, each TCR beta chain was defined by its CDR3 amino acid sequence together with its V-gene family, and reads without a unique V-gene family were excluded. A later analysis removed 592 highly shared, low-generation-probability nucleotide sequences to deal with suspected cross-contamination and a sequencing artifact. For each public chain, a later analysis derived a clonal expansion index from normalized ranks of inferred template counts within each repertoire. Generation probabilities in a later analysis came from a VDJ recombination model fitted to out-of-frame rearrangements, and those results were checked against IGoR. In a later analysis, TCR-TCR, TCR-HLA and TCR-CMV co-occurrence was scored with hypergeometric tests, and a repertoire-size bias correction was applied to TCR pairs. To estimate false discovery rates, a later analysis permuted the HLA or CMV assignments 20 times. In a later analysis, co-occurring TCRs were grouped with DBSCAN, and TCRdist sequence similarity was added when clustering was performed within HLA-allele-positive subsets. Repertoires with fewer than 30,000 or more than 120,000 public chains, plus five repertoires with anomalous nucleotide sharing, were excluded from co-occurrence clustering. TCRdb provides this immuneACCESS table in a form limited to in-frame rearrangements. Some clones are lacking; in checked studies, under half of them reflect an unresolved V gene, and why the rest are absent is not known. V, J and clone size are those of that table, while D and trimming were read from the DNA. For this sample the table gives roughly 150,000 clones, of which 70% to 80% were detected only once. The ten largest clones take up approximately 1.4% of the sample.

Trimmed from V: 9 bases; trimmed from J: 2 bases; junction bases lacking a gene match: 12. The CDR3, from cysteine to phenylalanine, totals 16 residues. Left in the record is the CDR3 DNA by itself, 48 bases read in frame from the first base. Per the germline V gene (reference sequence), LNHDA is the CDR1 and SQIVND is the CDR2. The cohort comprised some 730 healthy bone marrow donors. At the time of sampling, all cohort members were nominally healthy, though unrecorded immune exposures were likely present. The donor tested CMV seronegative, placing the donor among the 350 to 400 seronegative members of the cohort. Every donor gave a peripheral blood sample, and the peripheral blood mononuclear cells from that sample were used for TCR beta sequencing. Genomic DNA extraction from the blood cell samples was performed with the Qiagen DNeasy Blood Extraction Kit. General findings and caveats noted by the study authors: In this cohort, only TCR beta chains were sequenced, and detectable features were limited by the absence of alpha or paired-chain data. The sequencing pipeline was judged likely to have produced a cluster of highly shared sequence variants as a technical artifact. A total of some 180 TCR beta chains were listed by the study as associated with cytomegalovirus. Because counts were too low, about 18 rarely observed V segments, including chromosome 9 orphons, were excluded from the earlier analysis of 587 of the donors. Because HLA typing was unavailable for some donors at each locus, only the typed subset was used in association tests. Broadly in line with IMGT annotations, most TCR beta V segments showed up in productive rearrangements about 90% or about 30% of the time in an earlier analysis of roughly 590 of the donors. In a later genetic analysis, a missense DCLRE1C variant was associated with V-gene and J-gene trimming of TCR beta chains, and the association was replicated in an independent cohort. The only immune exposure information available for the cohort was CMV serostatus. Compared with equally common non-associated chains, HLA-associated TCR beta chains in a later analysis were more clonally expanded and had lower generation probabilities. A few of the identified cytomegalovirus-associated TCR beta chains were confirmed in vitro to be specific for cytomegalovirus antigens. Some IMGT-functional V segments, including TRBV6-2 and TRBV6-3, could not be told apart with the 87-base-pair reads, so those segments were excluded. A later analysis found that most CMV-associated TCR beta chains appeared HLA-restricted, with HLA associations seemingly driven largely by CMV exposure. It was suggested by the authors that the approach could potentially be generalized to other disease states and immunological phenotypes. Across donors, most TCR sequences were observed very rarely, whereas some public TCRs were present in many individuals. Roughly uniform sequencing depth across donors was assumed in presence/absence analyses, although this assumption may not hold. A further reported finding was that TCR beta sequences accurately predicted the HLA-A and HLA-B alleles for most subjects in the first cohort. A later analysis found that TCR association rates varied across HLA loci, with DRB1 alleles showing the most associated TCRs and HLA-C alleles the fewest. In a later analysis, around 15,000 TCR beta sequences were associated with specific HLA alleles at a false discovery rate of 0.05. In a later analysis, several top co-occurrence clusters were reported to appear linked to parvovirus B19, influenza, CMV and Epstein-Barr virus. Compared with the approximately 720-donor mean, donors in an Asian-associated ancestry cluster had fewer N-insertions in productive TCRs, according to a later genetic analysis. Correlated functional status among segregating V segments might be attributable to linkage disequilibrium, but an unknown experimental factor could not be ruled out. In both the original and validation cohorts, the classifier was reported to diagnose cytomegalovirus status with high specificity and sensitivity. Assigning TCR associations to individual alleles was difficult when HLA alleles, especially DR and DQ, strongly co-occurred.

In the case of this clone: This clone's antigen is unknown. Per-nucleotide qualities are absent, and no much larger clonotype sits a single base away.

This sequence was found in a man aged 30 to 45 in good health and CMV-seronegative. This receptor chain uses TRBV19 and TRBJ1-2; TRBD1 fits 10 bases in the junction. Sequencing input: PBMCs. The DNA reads TGTGCCAGCCGAACCGGACAGGGGGGCTGGAACTATGGCTACACCTTC. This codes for CASRTGQGGWNYGYTF.